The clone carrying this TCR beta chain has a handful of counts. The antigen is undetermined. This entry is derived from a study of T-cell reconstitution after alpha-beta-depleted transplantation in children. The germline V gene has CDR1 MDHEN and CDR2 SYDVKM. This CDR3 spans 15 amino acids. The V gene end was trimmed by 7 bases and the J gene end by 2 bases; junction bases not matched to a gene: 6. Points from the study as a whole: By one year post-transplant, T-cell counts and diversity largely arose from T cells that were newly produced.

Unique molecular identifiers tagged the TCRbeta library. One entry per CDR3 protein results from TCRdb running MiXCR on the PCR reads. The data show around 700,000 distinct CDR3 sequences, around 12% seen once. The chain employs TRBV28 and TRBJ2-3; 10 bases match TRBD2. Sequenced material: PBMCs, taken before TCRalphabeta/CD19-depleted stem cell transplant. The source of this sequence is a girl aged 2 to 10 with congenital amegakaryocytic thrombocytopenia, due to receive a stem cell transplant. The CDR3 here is CASKVLAGYTDTQYF. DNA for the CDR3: TGTGCCAGCAAAGTACTAGCGGGGTACACAGATACGCAGTATTTT.